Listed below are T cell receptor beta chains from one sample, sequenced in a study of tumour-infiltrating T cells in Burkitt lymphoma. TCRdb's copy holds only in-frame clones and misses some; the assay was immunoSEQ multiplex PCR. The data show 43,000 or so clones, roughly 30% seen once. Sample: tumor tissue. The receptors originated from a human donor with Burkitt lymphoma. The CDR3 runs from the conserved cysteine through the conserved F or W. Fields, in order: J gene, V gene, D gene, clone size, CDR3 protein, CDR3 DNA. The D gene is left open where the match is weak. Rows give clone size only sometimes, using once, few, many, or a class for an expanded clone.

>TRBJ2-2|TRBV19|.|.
CASSIDWQGPGELFF
TGTGCCAGTAGTATAGATTGGCAGGGTCCCGGGGAGCTGTTTTTT
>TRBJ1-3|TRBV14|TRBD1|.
CASSQDRGNTIYF
TGTGCCAGCAGCCAGGACAGGGGAAACACCATATATTTT
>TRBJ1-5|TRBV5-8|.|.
CASSRTGYDSNQPQHF
TGTGCCAGCAGCCGAACAGGGTATGATAGCAATCAGCCCCAGCATTTT
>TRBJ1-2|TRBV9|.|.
CASSVGVGGDVRPYTF
TGTGCCAGCAGCGTAGGAGTCGGAGGAGATGTTCGTCCCTACACCTTC
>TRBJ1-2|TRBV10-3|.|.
CAISDEGFGEYGYTF
TGTGCCATCAGTGATGAGGGGTTCGGGGAGTATGGCTACACCTTC
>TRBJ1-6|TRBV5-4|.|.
CASSFWEFNSPLHF
TGTGCCAGCAGCTTCTGGGAATTTAACTCACCCCTCCACTTT
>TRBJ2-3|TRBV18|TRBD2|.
CASSPLPGAGGTDTQYF
TGTGCCAGCTCACCACTCCCAGGTGCGGGGGGCACAGATACGCAGTATTTT
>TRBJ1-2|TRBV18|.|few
CASSPATGNYGYTF
TGTGCCAGCTCACCCGCGACAGGCAACTATGGCTACACCTTC
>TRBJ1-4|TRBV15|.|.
CATSPRVGTATEKLFF
TGTGCCACCAGCCCCCGAGTGGGGACGGCAACTGAAAAACTGTTTTTT
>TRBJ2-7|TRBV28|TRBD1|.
CASRPEVGQGPYEQYF
TGTGCCAGCAGACCCGAAGTCGGACAGGGGCCCTACGAGCAGTACTTC
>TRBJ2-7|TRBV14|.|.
CASSQDLGGGEIYEQYF
TGTGCCAGCAGCCAAGATCTAGGGGGGGGAGAAATCTACGAGCAGTACTTC
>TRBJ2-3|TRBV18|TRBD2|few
CASSPDKWLAGGEGDTQYF
TGTGCCAGCTCACCGGACAAATGGCTAGCGGGGGGAGAGGGGGATACGCAGTATTTT
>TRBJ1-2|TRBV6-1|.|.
CASSDPGRNYGYTF
TGTGCCAGCAGTGACCCGGGACGTAACTATGGCTACACCTTC
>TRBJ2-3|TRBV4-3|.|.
CASSQDMVGYGTQYF
TGCGCCAGCAGCCAAGATATGGTGGGGTATGGTACGCAGTATTTT
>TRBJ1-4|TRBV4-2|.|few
CASSRLPGDEKLFF
TGTGCCAGCAGCCGACTTCCGGGGGATGAAAAACTGTTTTTT
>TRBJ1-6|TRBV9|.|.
CASSLYRDSPLHF
TGTGCCAGCAGCTTGTACAGGGATTCACCCCTCCACTTT
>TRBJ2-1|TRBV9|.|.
CASSVGASGAEQFF
TGTGCCAGCAGCGTAGGGGCCTCTGGCGCTGAGCAGTTCTTC
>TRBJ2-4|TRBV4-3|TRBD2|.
CASSQALAGDNKNIQYF
TGCGCCAGCAGCCAAGCCCTAGCGGGGGACAACAAAAACATTCAGTACTTC
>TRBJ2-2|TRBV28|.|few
CATGGLNTGELFF
TGTGCCACCGGGGGCCTGAACACCGGGGAGCTGTTTTTT
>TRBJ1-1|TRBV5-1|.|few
CASRKQVSMNTEAFF
TGCGCCAGCCGCAAACAGGTTTCAATGAACACTGAAGCTTTCTTT
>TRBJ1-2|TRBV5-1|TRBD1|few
CASSLGGTANGYTF
TGCGCCAGCAGCTTGGGGGGGACAGCGAATGGCTACACCTTC
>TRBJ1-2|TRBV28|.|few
CASSLPPDSYGYTF
TGTGCCAGCAGTTTACCCCCGGACAGCTATGGCTACACCTTC
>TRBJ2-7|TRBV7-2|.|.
CASSLGIGGTVSYEQYF
TGTGCCAGCAGTCTAGGGATTGGGGGGACAGTTTCCTACGAGCAGTACTTC
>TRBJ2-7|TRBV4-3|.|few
CASSQEAGYEQYF
TGCGCCAGCAGCCAAGAGGCGGGCTACGAGCAGTACTTC
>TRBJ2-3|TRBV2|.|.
CASRLITDTQYF
TGTGCCAGCAGACTTATCACAGATACGCAGTATTTT
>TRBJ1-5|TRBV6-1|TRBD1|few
CASSVRDRGDQPQHF
TGTGCCAGCAGTGTACGGGACAGGGGGGATCAGCCCCAGCATTTT
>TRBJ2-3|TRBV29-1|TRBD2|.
CSVELAGGTDTQYF
TGCAGCGTGGAACTAGCGGGGGGGACAGATACGCAGTATTTT
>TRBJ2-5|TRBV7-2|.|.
CASSLTPQETQYF
TGTGCCAGCAGCTTAACGCCTCAAGAGACCCAGTACTTC
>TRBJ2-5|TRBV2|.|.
CASRGSGLGETQYF
TGTGCCAGCAGGGGGTCGGGGCTAGGAGAGACCCAGTACTTC
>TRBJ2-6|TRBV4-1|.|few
CASSQGSGTTGANVLTF
TGCGCCAGCAGCCAAGGATCAGGAACCACCGGGGCCAACGTCCTGACTTTC
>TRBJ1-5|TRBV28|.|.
CASSQIAGGSNQPQHF
TGTGCCAGCAGCCAAATTGCGGGGGGTAGCAATCAGCCCCAGCATTTT
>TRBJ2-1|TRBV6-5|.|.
CASSKDQFNEQFF
TGTGCCAGCAGTAAGGACCAGTTCAATGAGCAGTTCTTC
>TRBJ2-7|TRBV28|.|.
CASSFVAGDEQYF
TGTGCCAGCAGTTTCGTTGCCGGGGACGAGCAGTACTTC
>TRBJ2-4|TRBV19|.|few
CASSIPRNIQYF
TGTGCCAGTAGTATCCCCAGAAACATTCAGTACTTC
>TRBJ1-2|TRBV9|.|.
CASSPSEGNYGYTF
TGTGCCAGCAGCCCGTCAGAGGGGAACTATGGCTACACCTTC
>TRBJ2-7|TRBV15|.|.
CATSRGGSGYEQYF
TGTGCCACCAGCAGAGGCGGATCTGGCTACGAGCAGTACTTC
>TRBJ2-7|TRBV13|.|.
CASSYTRGSHEQYF
TGTGCCAGCAGCTACACCAGGGGCTCCCACGAGCAGTACTTC
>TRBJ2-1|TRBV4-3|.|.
CASSQDAGFGGSYNEQFF
TGCGCCAGCAGCCAAGATGCGGGCTTTGGGGGATCCTACAATGAGCAGTTCTTC
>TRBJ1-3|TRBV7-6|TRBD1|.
CASSPTGGGGNTIYF
TGTGCCAGCAGCCCAACAGGGGGTGGTGGAAACACCATATATTTT
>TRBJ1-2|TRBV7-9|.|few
CASSLYYGYTF
TGTGCCAGCAGCTTATACTATGGCTACACCTTC
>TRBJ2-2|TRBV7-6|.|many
CASSLAPANTGELFF
TGTGCCAGCAGCTTAGCTCCAGCCAACACCGGGGAGCTGTTTTTT
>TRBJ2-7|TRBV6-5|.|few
CAGPTYEQYF
TGTGCCGGTCCAACCTACGAGCAGTACTTC
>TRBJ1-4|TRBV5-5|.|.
CASSLQQLNEKLFF
TGTGCCAGCAGCTTACAACAGCTCAATGAAAAACTGTTTTTT
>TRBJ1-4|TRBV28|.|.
CASRVAGTTMEKLFF
TGTGCCAGCAGGGTAGCCGGGACCACCATGGAAAAACTGTTTTTT
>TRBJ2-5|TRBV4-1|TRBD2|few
CASSQEAGRAQYF
TGCGCCAGCAGCCAAGAGGCAGGGAGGGCCCAGTACTTC
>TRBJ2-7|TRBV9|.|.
CASSVGGGAGFYEQYF
TGTGCCAGCAGCGTAGGAGGAGGGGCCGGGTTCTACGAGCAGTACTTC
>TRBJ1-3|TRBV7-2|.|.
CASSPSARGAGNTIYF
TGTGCCAGCAGCCCATCGGCCCGAGGCGCTGGAAACACCATATATTTT
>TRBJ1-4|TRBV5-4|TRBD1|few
CASSVRQGKKLFF
TGTGCCAGCAGCGTAAGACAGGGGAAAAAACTGTTTTTT
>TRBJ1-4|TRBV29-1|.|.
CSVEGQDEKLFF
TGCAGCGTTGAAGGACAGGATGAAAAACTGTTTTTT
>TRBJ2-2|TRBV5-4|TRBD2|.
CASSLAGGNAGELFF
TGTGCCAGCAGCTTGGCGGGGGGAAACGCCGGGGAGCTGTTTTTT